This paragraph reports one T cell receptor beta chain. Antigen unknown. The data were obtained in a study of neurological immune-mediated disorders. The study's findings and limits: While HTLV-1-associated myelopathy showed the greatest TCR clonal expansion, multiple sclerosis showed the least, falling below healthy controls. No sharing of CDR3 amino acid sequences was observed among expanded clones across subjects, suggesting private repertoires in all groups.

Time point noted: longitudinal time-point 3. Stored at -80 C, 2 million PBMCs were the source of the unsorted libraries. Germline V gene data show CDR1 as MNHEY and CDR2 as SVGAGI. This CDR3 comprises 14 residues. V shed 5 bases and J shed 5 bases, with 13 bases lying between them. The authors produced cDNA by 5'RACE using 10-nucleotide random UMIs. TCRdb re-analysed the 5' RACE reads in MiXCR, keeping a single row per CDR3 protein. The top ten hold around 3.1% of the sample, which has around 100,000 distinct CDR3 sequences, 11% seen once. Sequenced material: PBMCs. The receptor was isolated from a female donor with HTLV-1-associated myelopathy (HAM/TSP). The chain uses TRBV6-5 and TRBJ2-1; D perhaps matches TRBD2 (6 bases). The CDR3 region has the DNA TGTGCCAGCAGTGGGGGAGGACGCAACAATGAGCAGTTCTTC. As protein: CASSGGGRNNEQFF.